This TCR beta chain stems from a study of T cells after yellow fever vaccination. Of note for this clonotype: A much larger clone is a single base away; this may be a read error.

V was trimmed by 4 bases and J by 5 bases, leaving 17 bases between them. The CDR3 sequence is 15 residues long. Germline lookup yields CDR1 ENHRY and CDR2 SYGVKD. TCRdb passed the 5' RACE reads through MiXCR, listing each CDR3 protein once. The sample consists of roughly 330,000 distinct CDR3 sequences, 3% to 4.5% of them appearing once. This chain uses TRBV10-3 with TRBJ2-5, with D perhaps matching TRBD1 or TRBD2 (5 bases each). The material was PBMCs, obtained 5 days after the yellow fever booster vaccination. The sequence was collected from a young man who received the YFV17D yellow fever vaccine. The CDR3 nucleotides read TGTGCCATCAGTGGCGGTGGGGCTTGGGAGGAGACCCAGTACTTC. Its translation: CAISGGGAWEETQYF.